The entry that follows covers one TCR beta chain sequence. Antigen: not known. Both 60 Vbeta primers and 13 Jbeta primers went into the PCR. Assay used: immunoSEQ multiplex PCR; TCRdb lists only in-frame clones, some missing. The sample records some 150,000 clones, roughly 79% being singletons. The CDR3 has 11 residues. Germline assignment: CDR1 MDHEN and CDR2 SYDVKM. V lost 6 bases, J lost 9 bases, and 10 bases lay in between. These data originate in a study of cytomegalovirus exposure and HLA in healthy donors. Findings and limits, study-wide: Differences between HLA loci emerged in a later analysis of TCR association rates, with DRB1 most and HLA-C fewest. TRBV6-2, TRBV6-3 and some other V segments were unresolvable in 87-base-pair reads. Common viral pathogens (according to a later analysis) appeared linked to several of the most significant clusters. Roughly uniform depth of sequencing across donors was assumed in presence/absence analyses.

This sequence was found in a woman aged 18 to 35 in good health and CMV-seropositive. Sequenced material: PBMCs. This chain joins TRBV28 and TRBJ2-3, with unresolved D. The CDR3 DNA reads TGTGCCAGCAGGCGAGAAGAGACGCAGTATTTT. This translates into CASRREETQYF.